The present entry profiles one T cell receptor (beta chain) with its context. As yet, its antigen is unknown. These data come from a study of T cell responses to AZD1222 COVID-19 vaccine. Study details: Pooling was applied to second doses at about 4 or about 12 weeks. Study-level points and caveats: After two AZD1222 doses, spike-specific TCR breadth and depth rose versus day 0. Mapped onto spike, vaccine-associated CD4 TCRs spanned it and were dominant at 160-218 and 743-854.

Repertoires were generated with immunoSEQ multiplex PCR, while TCRdb's copy carries only in-frame clones and drops some. The profile shows 130,000 to 150,000 clones, 85% to 90% of them singletons. Germline values: CDR1 SGHTA, CDR2 FQGNSA. V shed 5 bases, J shed 0 bases, and the junction held 7 bases outside the gene matches. This CDR3 spans 16 amino acids. This clonotype originated in an adult in good health. The sequencing here drew on peripheral blood, taken on day 0 of AZD1222 vaccination. This chain connects TRBV7-2 to TRBJ2-7, with 10 bases that match TRBD1. The CDR3 DNA is TGTGCCAGCAGCCCAAGGACAGGGGGAAGCTCCTACGAGCAGTACTTC. Residues: CASSPRTGGSSYEQYF. Looking up the rest from reference TRBV7-2 and TRBJ2-7 gives the full variable domain: GAGVSQSPSNKVTEKGKDVELRCDPISGHTALYWYRQSLGQGLEFLIYFQGNSAPDKSGLPSDRFSAERTGGSVSTLTIQRTQQEDSAVYLCASSPRTGGSSYEQYFGPGTRLTVT.